The present T cell receptor (beta chain) was sequenced within a study of blood T cell repertoires in COVID-19. Trimming stripped 2 bases from V and 6 bases from J, with 16 bases between. This CDR3 is built from 15 residues. Per germline, CDR1 MNHEY and CDR2 SVGAGI. This clone was seen once. Per the original methods: Counts of nucleated cells, estimated from reference gene primer amplification, were obtained. The method was immunoSEQ multiplex PCR; TCRdb's version includes in-frame clones alone and lacks a portion of them. Clone size and V and J calls were adopted from that table, with D and trimming inferred from the DNA. The sample holds hundreds of thousands of clones, 87% seen once.

The TCR was taken from a man aged 18 to 30 with active or convalescent COVID-19. The sequencing sample was made of peripheral blood. The genes are TRBV6-5 and TRBJ1-2, with D maybe TRBD1 (6 bases). CDR3: CASSYRTEWVDGYTF. CDR3 nucleotide sequence: TGTGCCAGCAGTTACAGGACAGAATGGGTCGATGGCTACACCTTC.